Listed below are T cell receptor beta chains from one sample, sequenced in a study of cytomegalovirus exposure and HLA in healthy donors. Sequencing was performed with immunoSEQ multiplex PCR; in TCRdb, only in-frame clones are kept and a portion is missing. The table has some 130,000 clones, 70% to 80% seen once. The source material was PBMCs. These receptors were obtained from a young man in good health and CMV-seronegative. The CDR3 runs from the conserved cysteine through the conserved F or W. D genes are given only for firm matches. Part of the rows lack a size; the others show once, few, many or a class for expanded clones.

clone_size	v_call	d_call	j_call	cdr3_aa	cdr3_nt
once	TRBV5-4	TRBD2	TRBJ2-2	CASSIRLAGPTGELFF	TGTGCCAGCAGCATCCGACTAGCGGGACCCACCGGGGAGCTGTTTTTT
-	TRBV5-1	-	TRBJ2-7	CASSPLGSGIYEQYF	TGCGCCAGCAGCCCTCTCGGCTCAGGAATCTACGAGCAGTACTTC
-	TRBV18	-	TRBJ2-2	CASSPVAFGELFF	TGTGCCAGCTCACCAGTAGCGTTCGGGGAGCTGTTTTTT
-	TRBV30	-	TRBJ1-1	CAWRGGGEAFF	TGTGCCTGGCGAGGGGGGGGTGAAGCTTTCTTT
-	TRBV14	-	TRBJ2-3	CASSQLAAYTDTQYF	TGTGCCAGCAGCCAATTAGCGGCTTACACAGATACGCAGTATTTT
-	TRBV6-5	TRBD2	TRBJ2-5	CASSYTSGRETQYF	TGTGCCAGCAGTTATACTAGCGGGAGAGAGACCCAGTACTTC
-	TRBV27	-	TRBJ2-7	CASSLVRVLAGYEQYF	TGTGCCAGCAGTTTAGTTAGGGTCTTGGCGGGCTACGAGCAGTACTTC
-	TRBV10-3	TRBD2	TRBJ2-7	CAISDVLAGAFEQYF	TGTGCCATCAGTGATGTGCTAGCGGGAGCCTTCGAGCAGTACTTC
-	TRBV5-1	TRBD2	TRBJ2-7	CASSLALAGQDPYEQYF	TGCGCCAGCAGCTTGGCCCTAGCGGGACAAGACCCCTACGAGCAGTACTTC
-	TRBV10-3	TRBD2	TRBJ2-7	CAISDPGGKISYEQYF	TGTGCCATCAGTGACCCCGGGGGGAAGATCTCCTACGAGCAGTACTTC
-	TRBV7-2	TRBD2	TRBJ2-7	CASSSTRGLAGGYEQYF	TGTGCCAGCAGTTCCACCCGGGGACTAGCGGGAGGGTACGAGCAGTACTTC
-	TRBV11-3	TRBD2	TRBJ2-7	CASSLPWREGCCFEQYF	TGTGCCAGCAGCTTGCCTTGGCGGGAGGGCTGTTGTTTCGAGCAGTACTTC
-	TRBV9	-	TRBJ2-2	CASSQTSQGHTGELFF	TGTGCCAGCAGCCAGACATCACAGGGCCACACCGGGGAGCTGTTTTTT
-	TRBV19	-	TRBJ2-1	CASSMTGYNEQFF	TGTGCCAGTAGTATGACAGGTTACAATGAGCAGTTCTTC
-	TRBV5-6	-	TRBJ1-3	CASSPGIPGNTIYF	TGTGCCAGCAGCCCCGGGATCCCTGGAAACACCATATATTTT
-	TRBV7-3	TRBD1	TRBJ2-3	CASSPSGTGIVNTQYF	TGTGCCAGCAGCCCCTCCGGGACAGGGATTGTAAATACGCAGTATTTT
-	TRBV7-3	-	TRBJ2-7	CASSLTSGQGANEQYF	TGTGCCAGCAGCTTAACCAGTGGGCAGGGCGCCAACGAGCAGTACTTC
-	TRBV6-1	-	TRBJ2-7	CASSASRGGQERF	TGTGCCAGCAGTGCCAGTAGGGGGGGGCAAGAACGCTTC
-	TRBV7-8	TRBD1	TRBJ2-7	CASQTYRGPYEQYF	TGTGCCAGCCAAACCTACAGGGGGCCGTACGAGCAGTACTTC
-	TRBV19	-	TRBJ2-3	CASSIANTDTQYF	TGTGCCAGTAGTATCGCTAACACAGATACGCAGTATTTT
-	TRBV5-6	-	TRBJ2-3	CASSLALSSGTDTQYF	TGTGCCAGCAGCCTAGCCCTCTCCTCGGGAACAGATACGCAGTATTTT
-	TRBV7-9	TRBD2	TRBJ2-5	CSSSLIGLAGAKETQYF	TGTTCCAGCAGCCTCATCGGACTAGCGGGAGCAAAAGAGACCCAGTACTTC
-	TRBV27	-	TRBJ2-1	CASSLEEFHNEQFF	TGTGCCAGCAGTTTAGAGGAGTTTCACAATGAGCAGTTCTTC
-	TRBV28	TRBD1	TRBJ1-1	CASSLPGQGYTEAFF	TGTGCCAGCAGTTTACCCGGACAGGGATATACTGAAGCTTTCTTT
-	TRBV28	-	TRBJ2-3	CASSQAPGGSDTQYF	TGTGCCAGCAGTCAGGCCCCTGGTGGATCAGATACGCAGTATTTT
once	TRBV7-8	TRBD1	TRBJ2-7	CASSALGTGELDEQYF	TGTGCCAGCAGCGCCCTGGGGACAGGGGAATTGGACGAGCAGTACTTC
-	TRBV4-1	TRBD2	TRBJ2-1	CASSYSTSGRAREQFF	TGCGCCAGCAGCTACTCGACTAGCGGGAGGGCCCGTGAGCAGTTCTTC